The 10 T cell receptor beta chains presented below share a single source sample, sequenced in a study. Each CDR3 protein is one row after TCRdb ran MiXCR on the RT-PCR reads. The profile shows more than 550,000 distinct CDR3 sequences, 12% to 15% of them singletons. The sequenced sample consisted of memory CD4+ T cells from blood. Source of these receptors: a female donor in good health, serving as a healthy control.

The table lists this clonotype with a few counts. The chain recombines TRBV9 with TRBJ2-1; D is perhaps TRBD1 (6 bases). The V gene lost 4 bases and the J gene lost 5 bases, with 13 bases spanning the gap. Germline loops: CDR1 SGDLS, CDR2 YYNGEE. CDR3 length: 14 residues. In nucleotides, the CDR3 is TGTGCCAGCAGCCCTACAGGGTCCCACAATGAGCAGTTCTTC. Its protein is CASSPTGSHNEQFF.

This clonotype was found a few times. The chain recombines TRBV10-2 with TRBJ2-5, with no clear D. The V gene lost 4 bases and the J gene lost 5 bases, with 8 bases spanning the gap. Germline CDR1 and CDR2: WSHSY and SAAADI. There are 12 residues in the CDR3. The CDR3: CASSVTGETQYF. The DNA for the CDR3 is TGCGCCAGCAGTGTAACCGGGGAGACCCAGTACTTC.

This rearrangement joins TRBV7-2 to TRBJ2-7; D perhaps matches TRBD1 (6 bases). This CDR3 region has 14 residues. Germline V gene lookup returns CDR1 SGHTA and CDR2 FQGNSA. Trimming left V 3 bases short and J 0 bases short, with 9 bases between. In DNA form, the CDR3 reads TGTGCCAGCAGCTTCGACAGGTACTCCTACGAGCAGTACTTC. Translated: CASSFDRYSYEQYF. Looking up the rest from reference TRBV7-2 and TRBJ2-7 gives the full variable domain: GAGVSQSPSNKVTEKGKDVELRCDPISGHTALYWYRQSLGQGLEFLIYFQGNSAPDKSGLPSDRFSAERTGGSVSTLTIQRTQQEDSAVYLCASSFDRYSYEQYFGPGTRLTVT.

This clonotype was observed a few times. The rearrangement joins TRBV20-1 to TRBJ2-5; D may match TRBD1 or TRBD2 (6 bases each). V was clipped by 3 bases and J by 5 bases, with 16 bases between them. CDR3 length equals 14 residues. Germline CDR1 and CDR2: DFQATT and SNEGSKA (reference sequence). CDR3 in amino acids: CSARGGDGSETQYF. The CDR3 region has the DNA TGCAGTGCTAGGGGGGGCGATGGGTCTGAGACCCAGTACTTC.

In this sample, this clonotype turned up a few times. The chain couples TRBV18 to TRBJ1-1; D gene unclear. Germline CDR1 reads KGHSH; CDR2 reads LQKENI. Trimming removed 2 bases at V and 3 bases at J, with 4 bases between. The CDR3 is 12 residues long. CDR3 DNA: TGTGCCAGCTCACCATTCGACACTGAAGCTTTCTTT. Translated: CASSPFDTEAFF. Looking up the rest from reference TRBV18 and TRBJ1-1 gives the full variable domain: NAGVMQNPRHLVRRRGQEARLRCSPMKGHSHVYWYRQLPEEGLKFMVYLQKENIIDESGMPKERFSAEFPKEGPSILRIQQVVRGDSAAYFCASSPFDTEAFFGQGTRLTVV.

V gene TRBV7-9 combines with J gene TRBJ1-1; no firm D call. This CDR3 contains 13 residues. The V gene's germline CDR1 is SEHNR and CDR2 FQNEAQ (reference sequence). The V end was cut by 4 bases, the J end by 4 bases, with 10 bases between. The CDR3 loop reads CASSSRRGTEAFF. In nucleotides, the CDR3 is TGTGCCAGCAGCTCGAGGCGGGGCACTGAAGCTTTCTTT. The full variable domain, rest sourced from reference TRBV7-9 and TRBJ1-1, is DTGVSQNPRHKITKRGQNVTFRCDPISEHNRLYWYRQTLGQGPEFLTYFQNEAQLEKSRLLSDRFSAERPKGSFSTLEIQRTEQGDSAMYLCASSSRRGTEAFFGQGTRLTVV.

The sample holds many counts of this clonotype. This sequence joins TRBV29-1 and TRBJ1-1, with D tentatively TRBD1 (5 bases). This CDR3 spans 12 amino acids. Trimming removed 3 bases from V and 8 bases from J, with 13 bases in between. CDR1 SQVTM and CDR2 ANQGSEA come from the germline V gene. CDR3 protein: CSVDRGGPEAFF. As DNA, the CDR3 is TGCAGCGTTGACCGGGGGGGACCAGAAGCTTTCTTT.

J is TRBJ2-5 and V is TRBV28, with 8 bases identical to TRBD2. The ends lost 5 bases at V and 4 bases at J; junction bases unmatched: 9. The CDR3 contains 15 residues. Germline assignment: CDR1 MDHEN and CDR2 SYDVKM. The CDR3 DNA reads TGTGCCAGCAGTCCCCAGAGCGGGGGCGCAGAGACCCAGTACTTC. Encoded protein: CASSPQSGGAETQYF.

This CDR3 reads CASSHPPGLAGARENIQYF. The CDR3 DNA reads TGTGCCAGCAGCCACCCTCCAGGACTAGCGGGAGCTCGTGAAAACATTCAGTACTTC. V is TRBV3-1 and J is TRBJ2-4; 13 bases match TRBD2. The CDR3 has 19 residues. Losses at the gene ends were 3 bases for V and 5 bases for J; bases not matched to a gene: 13. CDR1 and CDR2 (germline): LGHDT, YNNKEL (reference sequence).

The table lists this clonotype with a few counts. This chain connects TRBV4-3 to TRBJ1-5, with D possibly being TRBD1 (5 bases). CDR1 is LGHNA, CDR2 YSLEER, per germline. This CDR3 has 13 residues. V was cut by 2 bases and J by 7 bases, with 9 bases left in between. The CDR3 loop is CASSQLTGQPQHF. CDR3 bases: TGCGCCAGCAGCCAACTTACAGGACAGCCCCAGCATTTT.